The entry below gives a single T cell receptor (beta chain) sequence along with its context. The germline V gene encodes CDR1 MNHEY and CDR2 SVGAGI. Trimming removed 6 bases at V and 4 bases at J, with 10 bases between. The CDR3 is made up of 14 amino acids. After CD4 positive bead selection, the CD4-negative fraction gave CD8 T cells. Both TRBC1 and TRBC2 were covered by a beta constant-region primer of two equimolar oligonucleotides. An oligonucleotide with the SP2 primer and a 12-nucleotide UMI was ligated to the cDNA 3' end. The ligated cDNA underwent four PCR rounds using SP2 and nested alpha and beta constant-region primers. Via MiXCR, TCRdb re-called the UMI-ligation and nested PCR reads, giving one row per CDR3 protein. The data contain under 150,000 distinct CDR3 sequences, about 15% of them singletons. This sample stems from a study of naive and memory T cell subsets.

J is TRBJ1-6 and V is TRBV6-5; D remains ambiguous. The origin of this receptor is a human donor in good health. The source material was naive CD4+ T cells from blood. CDR3 protein: CASSPGVYNSPLHF. The CDR3 nucleotides are TGTGCCAGCAGCCCCGGAGTATATAATTCACCCCTCCACTTT.